The T cell receptor beta chain described here comes from a study of radiation and T cells in renal cell carcinoma (dated by TCRdb to 2018 to 2021). Study-wide context: Samples were obtained from a clinical trial, in which 15 Gy stereotactic body radiation therapy was delivered to primary renal cell carcinomas and nephrectomy was performed 4 weeks later. A total of fewer than 55 samples underwent TCR beta sequencing, made up of 25 or so tumors and around 27 peripheral blood samples. A total of 4 million to 5 million unique CDR3 nucleotide sequences, encoding 2.8 million or so unique CDR3 amino acid sequences, were found across all 53 samples.

The immunoSEQ kit was used, according to the manufacturer's recommendations, to generate TCR beta libraries from genomic DNA. For library preparation, a first multiplex PCR was performed with proprietary primers, followed by a second PCR in which unique barcodes were added, and bead cleanups were performed after each round. Each sample batch included a kit-provided positive control reaction and a negative control reaction. The final libraries were assessed on an Agilent 4200 TapeStation D1000 ScreenTape, pooled by volume, and quantified by qPCR. Sequencing ran on an Illumina NextSeq500 with a MidOutput 150-cycle cartridge, using 156 Read1 and 15 Index1 cycles with kit custom primers. The pooled library was loaded at 1.0 pM with around 22% PhiX control spiked in. Concerning the study's data processing: The vendor-processed data were analyzed in R, and a clonotype was defined as all T cells that share the same CDR3 nucleotide sequence. For clone abundance analyses, frequencies were normalized to the 10,000 most abundant clones per sample. Public T cell clones, which averaged fewer than five per sample, were excluded before analysis. Tumor-enriched clonotypes and baseline blood-enriched clonotypes were defined as those with an abundance difference of at least 32-fold between compartments. A beta-binomial differential abundance model was applied to find clonotypes that expanded or contracted between blood time points. Tumor-blood repertoire similarity was measured with the Baroni-Urbani and Buser coefficient, and groups were compared using two-tailed Wilcoxon tests in R. TCRdb holds this immuneACCESS table with in-frame rearrangements only. Some clones are missing; in checked studies, unresolved V genes explain under half, and the rest has no known cause. D and trimming were read from the DNA, whereas the V and J calls and clone size are those reported in that table. The table for this sample lists 95,000 to 150,000 clones; around 80% of them were counted only once. About 5.3% of the sample goes to the ten largest clones.

Only a few counts were recorded for this clone. Its antigen is currently not known. Base quality data are lacking; no much larger clone is found one base away. Points the paper makes about the study in general: Dynamics of the blood repertoire were not tracked past 4 weeks after treatment. Effects of radiation dose or scheduling on the TCR repertoire could not be addressed with the single-armed trial design. An increase in top tumor clonotypes in blood was observed from baseline to 2 weeks post-radiation, followed by contraction by 4 weeks, which was taken to suggest transient expansion of tumor-resident clones. No pretreatment tumor biopsies were available, so the baseline intratumoral presence of clonotypes could not be determined.

The time point label, read with the paper, signifies: blood 2 weeks post-SBRT. The treatment or condition label on this specimen signifies: 15 Gy SBRT to primary tumor, nephrectomy 4 weeks later. To follow tumor-enriched clonotypes, serial peripheral blood was collected from radiation-treated patients at baseline and at 2 weeks and 4 weeks after SBRT. Every patient had renal cell carcinoma of clear cell pathology. The QIAamp DNA Blood Mini Kit (Qiagen) was used to prepare genomic DNA for TCR sequencing. The analyses included only samples that passed all quality control checks. CDR1 and CDR2 are read off the germline V gene (reference sequence) as SGHNT and YYREEE. The CDR3 runs 14 residues from the cysteine to the phenylalanine. Only the CDR3 part of the read is kept: 42 bases, read in frame from the first base. At the junction V is shortened by 1 base and J by 5 bases, with 12 bases in between.

This sequence was found in a middle-aged man with renal cell carcinoma. Rearrangement joined TRBV5-4 to TRBJ2-5; TRBD1 is possibly the D segment (6 matching bases). The sample in question was blood, obtained from a patient whose treatment included radiotherapy and nephrectomy. The nucleotides read TGTGCCAGCAGCTTGTTACTGGGGGCGGAGACCCAGTACTTC. It is translated as CASSLLLGAETQYF. The CDR3, completed at both ends by the reference TRBV5-4 and TRBJ2-5 genes, gives the full variable domain ETGVTQSPTHLIKTRGQQVTLRCSSQSGHNTVSWYQQALGQGPQFIFQYYREEENGRGNFPPRFSGLQFPNYSSELNVNALELDDSALYLCASSLLLGAETQYFGPGTRLLVL.